The present T cell receptor beta chain was sequenced within a study of shared clonotypes between healthy human individuals. The V end lost 3 bases, the J end lost 6 bases, and 15 bases lay between the germline ends. CDR3 length: 15 residues. The germline CDR1 and CDR2 sequences are SGHTA and FQGNSA. Sequencing was performed with immunoSEQ multiplex PCR; in TCRdb, only in-frame clones are kept and a portion is missing. The table includes over 95,000 clones, approximately 70% detected once. V usage is TRBV7-2 and J usage is TRBJ1-5; D possibly corresponds to TRBD1 (6 bases). This sequence originates from a woman aged 25 to 39 in good health. Source material: memory CD8+ T cells sorted from blood. Subset given: CD45RO+ cells pooled with CCR7-negative TemRA cells. The CDR3 loop is CASSLYQGPSQPQHF. CDR3 sequence (DNA): TGTGCCAGCAGCTTGTATCAGGGGCCAAGTCAGCCCCAGCATTTT.